A selection of T cell receptor beta chains follows, all from one sample in a study of blood T cell repertoires in COVID-19. Repertoires were generated with immunoSEQ multiplex PCR, while TCRdb's copy carries only in-frame clones and drops some. The repertoire includes approximately 200,000 clones, more than 70% of them detected once, and more than 7.5% sits in the top ten. Sequencing was performed on PBMCs or T cells enriched from blood (not recorded which). Receptors were obtained from a woman younger than 45 who had recovered from COVID-19. The CDR3 runs from the conserved cysteine through the conserved F or W. Each record gives: V gene, J gene, clone size, D gene, CDR3 protein, CDR3 DNA. D genes are given only for firm matches. A clone size is listed for some rows: how often the clone was seen (once, few, many), or a class if it is expanded.

V: TRBV27; J: TRBJ1-2; size: .; D: .; CDR3: CASSLTGGGYTF; DNA: TGTGCCAGCAGTTTAACCGGAGGGGGCTACACCTTC
V: TRBV7-2; J: TRBJ1-5; size: .; D: TRBD1; CDR3: CASSLETGGRQPQHF; DNA: TGTGCCAGCAGCTTAGAAACAGGGGGCAGACAGCCCCAGCATTTT
V: TRBV27; J: TRBJ1-6; size: .; D: .; CDR3: CASSFREGSPLHF; DNA: TGTGCCAGCAGTTTCCGGGAGGGTTCACCCCTCCACTTT
V: TRBV5-1; J: TRBJ1-3; size: .; D: TRBD1; CDR3: CASSLGRDRADTIYF; DNA: TGCGCCAGCAGCTTGGGAAGGGACAGGGCAGACACCATATATTTT
V: TRBV30; J: TRBJ2-1; size: .; D: .; CDR3: CAWSGGGQQQFF; DNA: TGTGCCTGGAGTGGGGGCGGTCAGCAGCAGTTCTTC
V: TRBV10-3; J: TRBJ2-7; size: once; D: TRBD2; CDR3: CASRRGTSAYEQYF; DNA: TGTGCCTCCCGACGAGGGACTAGCGCCTACGAGCAGTACTTC
V: TRBV3-1/TRBV3-2; J: TRBJ1-1; size: .; D: TRBD1; CDR3: CASSRGDTGVTEAFF; DNA: TGTGCCAGCAGTAGGGGGGATACAGGGGTCACTGAAGCTTTCTTT
V: TRBV7-2; J: TRBJ1-4; size: .; D: .; CDR3: CASSLGSVNEKLFF; DNA: TGTGCCAGCAGCTTAGGCAGCGTTAATGAAAAACTGTTTTTT
V: TRBV27; J: TRBJ1-5; size: .; D: .; CDR3: CASSTHPWANQPQHF; DNA: TGTGCCAGCAGTACACACCCTTGGGCAAATCAGCCCCAGCATTTT
V: TRBV29-1; J: TRBJ2-1; size: .; D: TRBD2; CDR3: CSFPSGSTYNEQFF; DNA: TGCAGCTTCCCAAGCGGGAGCACTTACAATGAGCAGTTCTTC
V: TRBV7-2; J: TRBJ2-7; size: .; D: .; CDR3: CASSLVGGSYEQYF; DNA: TGTGCCAGCAGCTTAGTGGGGGGATCCTACGAGCAGTACTTC
V: TRBV28; J: TRBJ2-7; size: .; D: .; CDR3: CASATGIQDYEQYF; DNA: TGTGCCAGCGCAACCGGGATTCAAGACTACGAGCAGTACTTC
V: TRBV9; J: TRBJ2-2; size: many; D: .; CDR3: CASSVEDFPTGELFF; DNA: TGTGCCAGCAGCGTAGAAGACTTCCCCACCGGGGAGCTGTTTTTT
V: TRBV9; J: TRBJ2-2; size: once; D: .; CDR3: CASSVGRQNTGELFF; DNA: TGTGCCAGCAGCGTAGGACGACAGAACACCGGGGAGCTGTTTTTT
V: TRBV6-6; J: TRBJ1-6; size: .; D: .; CDR3: CASSYSIPGNNSPLHF; DNA: TGTGCCAGCAGTTACTCGATCCCCGGGAATAATTCACCCCTCCACTTT
V: TRBV27; J: TRBJ2-5; size: .; D: .; CDR3: CASRLGGVGTQYF; DNA: TGTGCCAGCAGGTTGGGGGGAGTTGGGACCCAGTACTTC
V: TRBV7-8; J: TRBJ1-2; size: .; D: .; CDR3: CASSPYAAAGYTF; DNA: TGTGCCAGCAGCCCTTATGCCGCGGCTGGCTACACCTTC
V: TRBV15; J: TRBJ2-1; size: .; D: .; CDR3: CATSDDRISYNEQFF; DNA: TGTGCCACCAGCGATGACAGGATTTCCTACAATGAGCAGTTCTTC
V: TRBV18; J: TRBJ2-7; size: .; D: TRBD2; CDR3: CASSPGLAYEQYF; DNA: TGTGCCAGCTCCCCAGGACTAGCCTACGAGCAGTACTTC
V: TRBV10-3; J: TRBJ2-7; size: .; D: TRBD1; CDR3: CAIRPGQGDGYEQYF; DNA: TGTGCCATCAGACCGGGACAGGGGGATGGGTACGAGCAGTACTTC
V: TRBV29-1; J: TRBJ2-2; size: .; D: .; CDR3: CSVWDITAGELFF; DNA: TGCAGCGTTTGGGACATCACCGCCGGGGAGCTGTTTTTT
V: TRBV19; J: TRBJ2-1; size: .; D: TRBD1; CDR3: CASSGTGNYNEQFF; DNA: TGTGCCAGTAGCGGGACAGGGAATTACAATGAGCAGTTCTTC
V: TRBV27; J: TRBJ2-3; size: .; D: .; CDR3: CASSSVGDTDTQYF; DNA: TGTGCCAGCAGTTCGGTAGGGGACACAGATACGCAGTATTTT
V: TRBV5-4; J: TRBJ2-7; size: .; D: .; CDR3: CASSLDRGNSYEQYF; DNA: TGTGCCAGCAGCTTGGATAGAGGGAACTCCTACGAGCAGTACTTC
V: TRBV7-8; J: TRBJ2-5; size: .; D: .; CDR3: CASRTREVGETQYF; DNA: TGTGCCAGCAGGACGAGGGAGGTAGGGGAGACCCAGTACTTC
V: TRBV28; J: TRBJ2-7; size: few; D: TRBD2; CDR3: CASSVAKGTLIMGIAGEHEQYF; DNA: TGTGCCAGCAGTGTCGCAAAGGGTACCCTCATTATGGGAATAGCGGGAGAGCACGAGCAGTACTTC
V: TRBV27; J: TRBJ2-7; size: .; D: TRBD1; CDR3: CASRPGQEDYEQYF; DNA: TGTGCCAGCAGGCCGGGACAGGAGGACTACGAGCAGTACTTC
V: TRBV28; J: TRBJ2-7; size: .; D: .; CDR3: CASSSRGRRSYEQYF; DNA: TGTGCCAGCAGTTCTAGGGGCCGACGCTCCTACGAGCAGTACTTC
V: TRBV27; J: TRBJ1-2; size: .; D: TRBD1; CDR3: CASLGVNPGTGVGYTF; DNA: TGTGCCAGCTTGGGGGTAAATCCCGGGACAGGGGTCGGCTACACCTTC
V: TRBV9; J: TRBJ2-5; size: once; D: .; CDR3: CASSDMQETQYF; DNA: TGTGCCAGCAGCGACATGCAAGAGACCCAGTACTTC
V: TRBV21-1; J: TRBJ1-6; size: .; D: .; CDR3: CASSIPTGKKSYNSPLHF; DNA: TGTGCCAGCAGCATCCCGACGGGGAAGAAGTCCTATAATTCACCCCTCCACTTT
V: TRBV30; J: TRBJ2-5; size: .; D: TRBD2; CDR3: CAWSGRGETQYF; DNA: TGTGCCTGGAGCGGGAGGGGAGAGACCCAGTACTTC
V: TRBV5-1; J: TRBJ2-3; size: .; D: .; CDR3: CASSAGTYPDTQYF; DNA: TGCGCCAGCAGCGCCGGGACATACCCAGATACGCAGTATTTT
V: TRBV11-2; J: TRBJ2-1; size: .; D: TRBD2; CDR3: CASSWTSGNAYYNEQFF; DNA: TGTGCCAGCAGCTGGACTAGCGGGAACGCCTATTACAATGAGCAGTTCTTC
V: TRBV7-2; J: TRBJ2-1; size: .; D: TRBD2; CDR3: CASSPTSGSYNEQFF; DNA: TGTGCCAGCAGCCCGACTAGCGGGAGTTACAATGAGCAGTTCTTC
V: TRBV29-1; J: TRBJ1-2; size: .; D: .; CDR3: CSVDSRANGYTF; DNA: TGCAGCGTTGACTCCAGGGCCAATGGCTACACCTTC
V: TRBV7-8; J: TRBJ2-2; size: .; D: .; CDR3: CASSFGASGELFF; DNA: TGTGCCAGCAGCTTTGGAGCCTCCGGGGAGCTGTTTTTT
V: TRBV18; J: TRBJ1-5; size: .; D: .; CDR3: CASSSQGRGNQPQHF; DNA: TGTGCCAGCTCATCTCAGGGTAGGGGCAATCAGCCCCAGCATTTT
V: TRBV10-1; J: TRBJ2-1; size: .; D: TRBD2; CDR3: CASSESLAGGPTYNEQFF; DNA: TGCGCCAGCAGTGAGAGTCTAGCGGGAGGGCCGACCTACAATGAGCAGTTCTTC
V: TRBV7-8; J: TRBJ2-7; size: .; D: TRBD1; CDR3: CASSKGAIYEQYF; DNA: TGTGCCAGCAGTAAGGGGGCGATTTACGAGCAGTACTTC
V: TRBV27; J: TRBJ2-7; size: .; D: .; CDR3: CASSLTPAVGNYEQYF; DNA: TGTGCCAGCAGTCTAACCCCGGCGGTTGGAAACTACGAGCAGTACTTC
V: TRBV5-4; J: TRBJ1-3; size: .; D: .; CDR3: CASSLDNSGNTIYF; DNA: TGTGCCAGCAGCTTGGACAACTCTGGAAACACCATATATTTT
V: TRBV28; J: TRBJ2-2; size: .; D: .; CDR3: CASSFFSGELFF; DNA: TGTGCCAGCAGTTTTTTCTCCGGGGAGCTGTTTTTT
V: TRBV6-6; J: TRBJ2-7; size: .; D: .; CDR3: CASGTTSYEQYF; DNA: TGTGCCAGCGGGACAACGAGTTACGAGCAGTACTTC
V: TRBV2; J: TRBJ1-5; size: .; D: .; CDR3: CASSEGRGTQPQHF; DNA: TGTGCCAGCAGTGAAGGCCGAGGTACTCAGCCCCAGCATTTT
V: TRBV7-8; J: TRBJ2-7; size: .; D: .; CDR3: CASSLQTYSYEQYF; DNA: TGTGCCAGCAGCTTACAAACTTACTCCTACGAGCAGTACTTC
V: TRBV6-5; J: TRBJ2-3; size: .; D: .; CDR3: CASRTGTMGTDTQYF; DNA: TGTGCCAGCAGGACCGGGACAATGGGCACAGATACGCAGTATTTT
V: TRBV11-2; J: TRBJ1-3; size: .; D: .; CDR3: CASSLAAGNTIYF; DNA: TGTGCCAGCAGCTTAGCAGCTGGAAACACCATATATTTT
V: TRBV4-1; J: TRBJ1-2; size: .; D: TRBD1; CDR3: CASSLGGSYGYTF; DNA: TGCGCCAGCAGCCTAGGGGGCTCATATGGCTACACCTTC
V: TRBV7-9; J: TRBJ1-1; size: few; D: .; CDR3: CASRSDRLNTEAFF; DNA: TGTGCCAGCAGATCCGACAGACTGAACACTGAAGCTTTCTTT
V: TRBV27; J: TRBJ2-5; size: .; D: TRBD2; CDR3: CASSPLAGVTQETQYF; DNA: TGTGCCAGCAGTCCATTAGCGGGAGTGACCCAAGAGACCCAGTACTTC
V: TRBV5-6; J: TRBJ1-5; size: .; D: TRBD1; CDR3: CASSLTGEDQPQHF; DNA: TGTGCCAGCAGCTTGACAGGGGAGGATCAGCCCCAGCATTTT
V: TRBV3-1/TRBV3-2; J: TRBJ2-5; size: .; D: TRBD2; CDR3: CASSRTSSGRETQYF; DNA: TGTGCCAGCAGCCGAACGTCTAGCGGGAGAGAGACCCAGTACTTC
V: TRBV27; J: TRBJ2-3; size: .; D: TRBD1; CDR3: CASSPLPGQGSDTQYF; DNA: TGTGCCAGCAGCCCTCTACCGGGACAGGGATCAGATACGCAGTATTTT
V: TRBV5-6; J: TRBJ1-5; size: .; D: .; CDR3: CASSFRALDSNQPQHF; DNA: TGTGCCAGCAGCTTCAGGGCCTTAGATAGCAATCAGCCCCAGCATTTT
V: TRBV5-1; J: TRBJ2-2; size: few; D: TRBD2; CDR3: CASSLASSGRSTGELFF; DNA: TGCGCCAGCAGCTTAGCCTCTAGCGGGAGAAGCACCGGGGAGCTGTTTTTT
V: TRBV24-1; J: TRBJ2-1; size: .; D: .; CDR3: CATRTSTGAPGEQFF; DNA: TGTGCCACCAGGACTAGTACGGGAGCCCCCGGGGAGCAGTTCTTC
V: TRBV3-1/TRBV3-2; J: TRBJ1-3; size: .; D: .; CDR3: CASSQRGSSGNTIYF; DNA: TGTGCCAGCAGCCAGCGAGGGAGCTCCGGAAACACCATATATTTT
V: TRBV28; J: TRBJ2-1; size: .; D: .; CDR3: CASSAPSQAPNLGEQFF; DNA: TGTGCCAGCAGTGCCCCTTCCCAGGCTCCGAACCTCGGTGAGCAGTTCTTC
V: TRBV5-6; J: TRBJ1-1; size: .; D: TRBD1; CDR3: CASSRTARTGLAFF; DNA: TGTGCCAGCAGTCGAACTGCCCGGACAGGGTTGGCTTTCTTT